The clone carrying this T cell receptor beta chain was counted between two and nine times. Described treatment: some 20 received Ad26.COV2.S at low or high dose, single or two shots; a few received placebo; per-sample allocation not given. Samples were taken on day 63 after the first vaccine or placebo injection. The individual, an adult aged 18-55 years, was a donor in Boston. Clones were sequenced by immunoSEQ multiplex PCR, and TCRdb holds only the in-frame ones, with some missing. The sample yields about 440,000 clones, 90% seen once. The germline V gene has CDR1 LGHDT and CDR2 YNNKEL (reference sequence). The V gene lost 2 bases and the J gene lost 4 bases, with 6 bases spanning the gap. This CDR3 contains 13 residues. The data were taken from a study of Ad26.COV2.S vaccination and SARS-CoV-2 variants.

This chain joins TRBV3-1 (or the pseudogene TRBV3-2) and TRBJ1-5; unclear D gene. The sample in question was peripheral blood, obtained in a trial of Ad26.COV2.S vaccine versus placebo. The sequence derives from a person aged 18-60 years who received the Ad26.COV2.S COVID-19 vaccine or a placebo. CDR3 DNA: TGTGCCAGCAGCCAATTTCCGAATCAGCCCCAGCATTTT. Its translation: CASSQFPNQPQHF.